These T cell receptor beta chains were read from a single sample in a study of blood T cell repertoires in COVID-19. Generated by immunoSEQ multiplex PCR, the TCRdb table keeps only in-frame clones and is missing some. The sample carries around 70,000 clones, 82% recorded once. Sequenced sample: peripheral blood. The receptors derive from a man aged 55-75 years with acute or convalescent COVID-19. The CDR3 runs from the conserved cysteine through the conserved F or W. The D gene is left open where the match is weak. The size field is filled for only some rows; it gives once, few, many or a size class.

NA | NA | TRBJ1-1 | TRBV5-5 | TGTGCCAGCAGCTTTATGTGGGGAGAGTACACTGAAGCTTTCTTT | CASSFMWGEYTEAFF
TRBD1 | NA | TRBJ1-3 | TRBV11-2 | TGTGCCAGCAGCCCACCGGGACAGTTCTCTGGAAACACCATATATTTT | CASSPPGQFSGNTIYF
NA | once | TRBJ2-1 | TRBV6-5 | TGTGCCAGCAGTTACACGGACTATTACCACAATGAGCAGTTCTTC | CASSYTDYYHNEQFF
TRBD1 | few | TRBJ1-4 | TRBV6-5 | TGTGCCAGCAGACTGGACAGGGCTAATGAAAAACTGTTTTTT | CASRLDRANEKLFF
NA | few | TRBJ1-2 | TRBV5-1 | TGCGCCAGCAGCTTGAACGCCAACAGGGGCTACACCTTC | CASSLNANRGYTF
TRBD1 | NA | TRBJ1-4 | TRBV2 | TGTGCCAGCAGTCCCCGACAGGGCATAAGTAAATTTTTT | CASSPRQGISKFF
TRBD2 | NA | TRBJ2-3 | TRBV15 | TGTGCCACGGGCGGGGGGGCCGTGGCAGATACGCAGTATTTT | CATGGGAVADTQYF
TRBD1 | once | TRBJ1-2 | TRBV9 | TGTGCCAGCAGCGTAGGTGGGGGACAGATGAATGGCTACACCTTC | CASSVGGGQMNGYTF
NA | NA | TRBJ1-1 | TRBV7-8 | TGTGCCAGCAGCTTAAAGGGACGGCACCTTCGGGGGACTGAAGCTTTCTTT | CASSLKGRHLRGTEAFF
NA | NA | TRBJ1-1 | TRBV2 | TGTGCCAGCAGTGACAGCCGGACAGTTAACACTGAAGCTTTCTTT | CASSDSRTVNTEAFF
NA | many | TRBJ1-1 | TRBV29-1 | TGCAGCGTGGCCAGGGATGGCACTGAAGCTTTCTTT | CSVARDGTEAFF
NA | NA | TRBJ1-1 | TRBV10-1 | TGCGCCAGCAGTGAGACGACTGGGAACACTGAAGCTTTCTTT | CASSETTGNTEAFF
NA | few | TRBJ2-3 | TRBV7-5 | TGTGTCAGAAGCCTTAGGACAGGGGGCCCAGATACGCAGTATTTT | CVRSLRTGGPDTQYF
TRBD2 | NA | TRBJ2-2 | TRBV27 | TGTGCCAGCAGTTTAATAGGCGGGGGGGCCTTGGGGGAGCTGTTTTTT | CASSLIGGGALGELFF
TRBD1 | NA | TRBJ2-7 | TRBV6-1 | TGTGCCAGCAGTGAAGTTGGGACAGGGGTAAACTACGAGCAGTACTTC | CASSEVGTGVNYEQYF
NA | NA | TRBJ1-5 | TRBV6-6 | TGTGCCAGCAGCCTTCCCGGACAGAACCGGGAGCCCCAGCATTTT | CASSLPGQNREPQHF
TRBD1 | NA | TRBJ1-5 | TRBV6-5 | TGTGCCAGCCGGACAGGTTTCCAGCCCCAGCATTTT | CASRTGFQPQHF
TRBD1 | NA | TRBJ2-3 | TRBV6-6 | TGTGCCAGCAGTCGGACAGGGAGCACAGATACGCAGTATTTT | CASSRTGSTDTQYF
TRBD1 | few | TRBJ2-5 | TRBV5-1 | TGCGCCAGCAGTCGCAGACAGGGGGCGGGAGAGACCCAGTACTTC | CASSRRQGAGETQYF
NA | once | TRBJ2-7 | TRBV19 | TGTGCCAGTAGTGGACTGGGCACCTCCTCCGAGCAGTACTTC | CASSGLGTSSEQYF
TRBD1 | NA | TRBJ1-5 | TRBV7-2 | TGTGCCAGCAGCTTAGTCTTCGCGGACAGGCTCAGCAATCAGCCCCAGCATTTT | CASSLVFADRLSNQPQHF
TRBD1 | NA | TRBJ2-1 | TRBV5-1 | TGCGCCAGCAGCTTGGGGACAGGGGGGAATGAGCAGTTCTTC | CASSLGTGGNEQFF
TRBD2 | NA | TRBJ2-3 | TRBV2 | TGTGCCAGCAGGAAACTAGCGGGGGGTTCCACAGATACGCAGTATTTT | CASRKLAGGSTDTQYF
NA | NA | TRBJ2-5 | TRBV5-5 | TGTGCCAGCAGCTTGGGGGCCCAAGGAGAGACCCAGTACTTC | CASSLGAQGETQYF
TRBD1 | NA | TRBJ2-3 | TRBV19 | TGTGCCAGTAGTCTCACAGGGGGACAGTTCACAGATACGCAGTATTTT | CASSLTGGQFTDTQYF
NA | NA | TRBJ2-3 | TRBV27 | TGTGCCAGCTCTTTGGCGGGGCGCACAGATACGCAGTATTTT | CASSLAGRTDTQYF
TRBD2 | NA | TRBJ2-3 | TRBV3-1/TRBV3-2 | TGTGCCAGCAGCACCCGGCCGAGCGGGGGTGCTACAGATACGCAGTATTTT | CASSTRPSGGATDTQYF
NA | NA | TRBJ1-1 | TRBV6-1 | TGTGCCAGCAGTGAATGGGCGTCTGAAGCTTTCTTT | CASSEWASEAFF
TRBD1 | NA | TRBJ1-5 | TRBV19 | TGTGCCAGTAGTATAGTGTGGACAGGGACCCAGCCCCAGCATTTT | CASSIVWTGTQPQHF
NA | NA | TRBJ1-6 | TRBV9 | TGTGCCAGCAGCCCCTGGACGGGGAGCTCCTATAATTCACCCCTCCACTTT | CASSPWTGSSYNSPLHF
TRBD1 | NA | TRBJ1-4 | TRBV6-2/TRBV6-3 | TGTGCCAGCAGTCCCGGGACAGGGGGCTCGGAACTGTTTTTT | CASSPGTGGSELFF
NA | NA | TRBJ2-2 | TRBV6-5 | TGTGCCAGCAGTTACTCAGACCAGGGAAGAAGGGAGCTGTTTTTT | CASSYSDQGRRELFF
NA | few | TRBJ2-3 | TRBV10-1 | TGCGCCAGCAGTGACGTGTCCGTCACAGATACGCAGTATTTT | CASSDVSVTDTQYF
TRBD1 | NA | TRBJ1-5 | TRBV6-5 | TGTGCCAGCTCACCTCGGGACAGCAGCAATCAGCCCCAGCATTTT | CASSPRDSSNQPQHF
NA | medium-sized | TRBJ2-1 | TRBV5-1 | TGCGCCAGCAGCCCCTCCCCGGATGAGCAGTTCTTC | CASSPSPDEQFF
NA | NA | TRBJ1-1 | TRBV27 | TGTGCCAGCCGGGGGGGAGGGTCCTTGAACACTGAAGCTTTCTTT | CASRGGGSLNTEAFF
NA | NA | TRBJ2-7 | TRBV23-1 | TGCGCCAGCAGTCCCCAGGAGCAGTACTTC | CASSPQEQYF
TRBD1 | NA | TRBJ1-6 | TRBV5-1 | TGCGCCAGCAGCCCCCTACCTTCGACAGGGTGGGATTCACCCCTCCACTTT | CASSPLPSTGWDSPLHF
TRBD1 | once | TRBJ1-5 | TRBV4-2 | TGTGCCAGCAGCCAAGGAGACAGGGGGCCTTATCAGCCCCAGCATTTT | CASSQGDRGPYQPQHF
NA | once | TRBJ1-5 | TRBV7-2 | TGTGCCAGCAGCCAACGACAGAGTTTTTACCAGCCCCAGCATTTT | CASSQRQSFYQPQHF
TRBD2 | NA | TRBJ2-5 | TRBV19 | TGTGCCAGTAGTTGGCCAGCGGGGGGGATCCAAGAGACCCAGTACTTC | CASSWPAGGIQETQYF
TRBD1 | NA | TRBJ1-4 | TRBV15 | TGTGCCACCAGCAGAAGGACAGGGGATCCGAATGAAAAACTGTTTTTT | CATSRRTGDPNEKLFF
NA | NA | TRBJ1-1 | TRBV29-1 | TGCAGCGTTGTGGGGGCGTGGACTGAAGCTTTCTTT | CSVVGAWTEAFF
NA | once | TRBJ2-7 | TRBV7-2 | TGTGCCAGCAGCCCCCGGCGGGCCTACGAGCAGTACTTC | CASSPRRAYEQYF
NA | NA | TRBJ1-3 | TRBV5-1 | TGCGCCAGCAGCTTTACGCGCGGGGGTGGAAACACCATATATTTT | CASSFTRGGGNTIYF
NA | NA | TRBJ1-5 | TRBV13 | TGTGCCAGCAGCCCGCCTGCCGGGACAACGTATAGCAATCAGCCCCAGCATTTT | CASSPPAGTTYSNQPQHF
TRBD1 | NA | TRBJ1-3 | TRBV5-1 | TGCGCCAGCAGCTTGGCCGGTGGGGACAGGGGAAACACCATATATTTT | CASSLAGGDRGNTIYF
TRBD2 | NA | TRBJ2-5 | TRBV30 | TGTGCCTGGAGTCTGGGACTAGCGGGGGGGCCGGGGGAGACCCAGTACTTC | CAWSLGLAGGPGETQYF
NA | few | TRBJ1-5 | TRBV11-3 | TGTGCCAGCAGCTTAGATCACAATTATAGCAATCAGCCCCAGCATTTT | CASSLDHNYSNQPQHF
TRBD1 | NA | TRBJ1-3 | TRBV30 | TGTGCCTGGAGTGCCGGGACAGACGGATACTCTGGAAACACCATATATTTT | CAWSAGTDGYSGNTIYF
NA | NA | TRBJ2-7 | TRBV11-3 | TGTGCCAGCAGCCCCGGAAGGCTCTTGTCAGGTGATGAGCAGTACTTC | CASSPGRLLSGDEQYF